These 23 T cell receptor beta chains share one sample of origin, sequenced in a study of blood T cell repertoires in COVID-19. TCRdb's table, derived via immunoSEQ multiplex PCR, lists solely in-frame clones and lacks some. The profile shows 90,000 to 130,000 clones, roughly 80% of them singletons. Sequencing used peripheral blood. The receptors stem from an older man with acute or convalescent COVID-19.

This chain uses TRBV11-2 with TRBJ1-1; 9 nucleotides align to TRBD1. CDR3 length: 17 residues. Germline CDR1 SGHAT, CDR2 FQNNGV. Unmatched junction bases numbered 16, after V lost 7 bases and J lost 4 bases. The CDR3 DNA is TGTGCCAGCACCTTTCAGGGGAGTCGGGACAGGGCCACTGAAGCTTTCTTT. Its protein product is CASTFQGSRDRATEAFF.

J is TRBJ2-7 and V is TRBV30, with 9 bases that match TRBD1. The germline V gene has CDR1 GTSNPN and CDR2 SVGIG (reference sequence). This CDR3 has 18 amino acids. The J segment lost 7 bases and the V segment lost 7 bases, leaving 26 bases of the junction unmatched. In nucleotides, the CDR3 is TGTGCCTACGTAAAAGTATTTGTGGCGGGACAGGGACAATTAGAGCAGTACTTC. Translation: CAYVKVFVAGQGQLEQYF.

The rearrangement links TRBV19 to TRBJ1-1; 7 nucleotides agree with TRBD1. The V segment lost 2 bases and the J segment 1 base; nucleotides outside the gene matches: 4. Germline V gene lookup returns CDR1 LNHDA and CDR2 SQIVND (reference sequence). The CDR3 contains 15 residues. For the CDR3, the DNA is TGTGCCAGTAGTATAACAGGGGCGCCGAACACTGAAGCTTTCTTT. Amino acid sequence: CASSITGAPNTEAFF.

The V call is TRBV21-1, the J call TRBJ2-7; the D segment call TRBD1 is taken from the table without a DNA check. TRBV21-1 is designated a pseudogene. The CDR3 contains 14 residues. The CDR3 coding sequence is TGTGCCAGCACCCCACAGGGGGAAAGCTACGAGCAGTACTTC. It encodes CASTPQGESYEQYF.

The V and J genes are TRBV19 and TRBJ1-4; TRBD1 is a possible D gene (6 bases). This CDR3 is built from 13 residues. Germline CDR1 and CDR2: LNHDA and SQIVND (reference sequence). V was pared by 10 bases and J by 3 bases, with 12 bases between. The CDR3 is CATADRPNEKLFF. In DNA form, the CDR3 reads TGTGCCACCGCCGACAGGCCTAATGAAAAACTGTTTTTT.

The chain carries TRBV29-1 and TRBJ2-1; 7 bases are a match to TRBD1. CDR1 and CDR2 (germline): SQVTM, ANQGSEA. This CDR3 spans 17 amino acids. Trimming took 3 bases from V and 0 from J; bases not matched to a gene: 11. The CDR3 reads CSVDRRTGDISYNEQFF. The DNA of the CDR3 is TGCAGCGTTGACCGACGTACAGGGGATATCTCCTACAATGAGCAGTTCTTC.

This chain joins TRBV24-1 and TRBJ2-1; maybe TRBD2 (5 bases). Trimming pared 4 bases from V and 10 bases from J, leaving 16 bases between. The CDR3 covers 14 residues. Germline CDR1 and CDR2: KGHDR and SFDVKD. This CDR3 is CATSENEGSGEQFF. The CDR3 DNA reads as TGTGCCACCAGTGAAAACGAGGGTTCAGGAGAGCAGTTCTTC.

V is TRBV28 and J is TRBJ2-1, with no clear D. The CDR3 loop spans 18 amino acids. Deletions cut 3 bases from V and 5 bases from J, with 23 bases between. In germline, CDR1 is MDHEN, CDR2 SYDVKM. CDR3 loop: CASSFPSKEPYPDNEQFF. The CDR3 nucleotides read TGTGCCAGCAGTTTCCCCTCCAAAGAGCCCTACCCCGACAATGAGCAGTTCTTC.

This CDR3 reads CASSAILRYGYTF. In DNA form, the CDR3 reads TGTGCCAGCTCAGCCATCCTACGCTATGGCTACACCTTC. The V gene is TRBV18, the J gene TRBJ1-2; D ambiguous. Germline CDR1 reads KGHSH; CDR2 reads LQKENI. V lost 5 bases and J lost 4, with 11 bases in between. CDR3 length: 13 residues.

V is TRBV28 and J is TRBJ1-1; 7 bases agree with TRBD1. This CDR3 has 15 amino acids. Trimming cost V 5 bases and J 0 bases; bases outside gene matches: 6. Germline lookup yields CDR1 MDHEN and CDR2 SYDVKM. CDR3 DNA: TGTGCCAGCAGTACATACAGGGGCGTGAACACTGAAGCTTTCTTT. Its translation is CASSTYRGVNTEAFF.

This chain connects TRBV4-2 to TRBJ2-3, with 8 nucleotides matching TRBD2. The junction had 20 bases not matched to a gene; V was cut back by 0 bases and J by 3 bases. There are 21 residues in the CDR3. Germline CDR1 and CDR2: LGHNA and YNFKEQ. Here the CDR3 reads CASSQEAGGGPGGMGTDTQYF. The CDR3 bases are TGTGCCAGCAGCCAAGAAGCGGGCGGGGGGCCAGGTGGAATGGGTACAGATACGCAGTATTTT.

This sequence joins TRBV6-5 and TRBJ1-4; D ambiguous. V lost 2 bases, J lost 7 bases, and 14 bases lay in between. Germline loops: CDR1 MNHEY, CDR2 SVGAGI. The CDR3 length is 15 residues. CDR3 DNA sequence: TGTGCCAGCAGTTACCAAGTCCCAGCAGGTGAAAAACTGTTTTTT. Amino acids: CASSYQVPAGEKLFF.

This chain uses TRBV9 with TRBJ2-2; D is possibly TRBD1 (6 bases). Germline V gene sequence: CDR1 SGDLS, CDR2 YYNGEE. CDR3 length equals 15 residues. V was pared by 2 bases and J by 5 bases, with 13 bases between. The CDR3 region has the DNA TGTGCCAGCAGCGTTAGCAGGGGTCGTACCGGGGAGCTGTTTTTT. Encoded protein: CASSVSRGRTGELFF.

CDR3 sequence: CASRTIDRAWELFF. For the CDR3, the DNA is TGTGCCAGCAGGACAATCGACAGGGCCTGGGAGCTGTTTTTT. The chain employs TRBV27 and TRBJ2-2, with 7 bases matching TRBD1. J was trimmed by 9 bases and V by 6 bases; bases with no gene match: 10. Germline V gives CDR1 MNHEY, CDR2 SMNVEV (reference sequence). The CDR3 totals 14 residues.

This clone was found a few times. The V and J genes are TRBV7-8 and TRBJ1-1, with D hard to call. The CDR3 runs 14 residues. Between the trimmed V and J ends, which lost 5 bases and 5 bases, there was a span of 15 bases. CDR1 SGHVS and CDR2 FQNEAQ come from the germline V gene. CDR3: CASSRGGLSTEAFF. The CDR3 region has the DNA TGTGCCAGCAGCCGAGGAGGGTTATCGACTGAAGCTTTCTTT.

The chain combines TRBV5-1 with TRBJ2-1; no firm D call. Germline lookup yields CDR1 SGHRS and CDR2 YFSETQ. V lost 0 bases to trimming and J lost 5 bases, with 9 bases between them. The CDR3 is 14 residues long. CDR3 sequence reads: CASSLGQVNNEQFF. For the CDR3, the DNA is TGCGCCAGCAGCTTGGGGCAGGTCAACAATGAGCAGTTCTTC. The variable domain in full, completed from reference TRBV5-1 and TRBJ2-1, reads KAGVTQTPRYLIKTRGQQVTLSCSPISGHRSVSWYQQTPGQGLQFLFEYFSETQRNKGNFPGRFSGRQFSNSRSEMNVSTLELGDSALYLCASSLGQVNNEQFFGPGTRLTVL.

V and J are TRBV28 and TRBJ2-7, with TRBD2 matching over 8 bases. This CDR3 has 15 amino acids. Per germline, CDR1 MDHEN and CDR2 SYDVKM. Losses at the gene ends were 1 base for V and 2 bases for J; bases not matched to a gene: 4. The CDR3, as DNA: TGTGCCAGCAGTTTATTCGCGGGAGGAACCTACGAGCAGTACTTC. Translation: CASSLFAGGTYEQYF.

This clone has just one count. The rearrangement uses TRBV5-1 and TRBJ2-3, with TRBD2 matching over 10 bases. The V and J ends lost 3 bases and 4 bases, in that order; junction bases with no gene match: 14. Germline assignment: CDR1 SGHRS and CDR2 YFSETQ. The CDR3 consists of 18 residues. The CDR3 nucleotides are TGCGCCAGCAGCTCGACAGGGACTAGCGTCCTTTTAGCAGATACGCAGTATTTT. Amino acid sequence: CASSSTGTSVLLADTQYF.

The rearrangement uses TRBV12-3 or TRBV12-4 and TRBJ1-3; no clear D. V was cut by 5 bases and J by 9 bases, with 14 bases left in between. This CDR3 region has 13 residues. CDR3 nucleotides: TGTGCCAGCAGTATCCGGAGTCTGAGCACCATATATTTT. Its translation: CASSIRSLSTIYF.

CDR3 in amino acids: CASSQEARQPQHF. The DNA for the CDR3 is TGTGCCAGCAGTCAGGAGGCGCGGCAGCCCCAGCATTTT. The chain joins TRBV2 to TRBJ1-5, with D unresolved. The V and J ends lost 5 bases and 7 bases respectively, with 12 bases between them. The germline CDR1 and CDR2 sequences are SNHLY and FYNNEI. This CDR3 region has 13 residues.

This clone was seen many times. The chain is built from TRBV18 and TRBJ2-1, with TRBD1 matching 8 bases. The CDR3 loop spans 15 amino acids. Trimming removed 3 bases from V and 0 bases from J; junction bases left unmatched: 1. The germline V gene encodes CDR1 KGHSH and CDR2 LQKENI. CDR3 sequence: CASSPGQVSYNEQFF. CDR3 DNA: TGTGCCAGCTCACCGGGACAGGTCTCCTACAATGAGCAGTTCTTC.

The rearrangement uses TRBV27 and TRBJ2-2, with 9 bases matching TRBD2. The CDR3 runs 15 residues. CDR1 and CDR2 from the germline V gene are MNHEY and SMNVEV (reference sequence). V lost 6 bases to trimming and J lost 7 bases; unmatched junction nucleotides: 9. The CDR3 reads CASRGRGRGHGELFF. DNA of the CDR3: TGTGCCAGCAGAGGACGCGGGAGGGGTCACGGGGAGCTGTTTTTT.

The V gene is TRBV3-1 (or the pseudogene TRBV3-2), the J gene TRBJ2-1; D is uncertain. CDR1 and CDR2 from the germline V gene are LGHDT and YNNKEL (reference sequence). The V end lost 1 base, the J end lost 0 bases, and 7 bases lay between the germline ends. The CDR3 spans 15 residues. CDR3 nucleotides: TGTGCCAGCAGCCAAGTGGTAGCCTCCTACAATGAGCAGTTCTTC. It codes for CASSQVVASYNEQFF.